This T cell receptor (beta chain) appears in the sequencing data of a study of blood T cell repertoires in COVID-19. On the study more broadly: From the United States, Italy and Spain came samples of acute and convalescent COVID-19. PBMCs, B-cell-depleted T cells, or T cells were the source of the cDNA or gDNA that made up the material.

Measured with immunoSEQ multiplex PCR; TCRdb has only the in-frame clones, and not every one. The profile shows over 300,000 clones, 90% of them singletons. The TCR sequence derives from a man younger than 35 with active or convalescent COVID-19. Input material: peripheral blood.

CDR3 protein: CASSSRLAGANNEQFF. In nucleotides, the CDR3 is TGTGCCAGCAGCTCCCGCCTAGCGGGGGCGAACAATGAGCAGTTCTTC. J is TRBJ2-1 and V is TRBV9, with 10 bases identical to TRBD2. This CDR3 contains 16 residues. After removal of 4 bases from V and 5 bases from J, the junction contained 9 bases not matched to a gene. From germline, CDR1 is SGDLS and CDR2 YYNGEE.